This T cell receptor beta chain was documented in a study of T cell repertoires in cytomegalovirus infection. Findings and limits, study-wide: Cumulative public TCR beta family frequency identified CMV carriers with the relevant HLA.

TCRdb reprocessed the reads via MiXCR and lists one record per CDR3 protein. The sample contains some 160,000 distinct CDR3 sequences, about a sixth of which appear only once. Germline values: CDR1 SGHTA, CDR2 FQGNSA. The V gene end was trimmed by 1 base and the J gene end by 4 bases; junction bases not matched to a gene: 5. This CDR3 has 15 amino acids. Of note for this clonotype: Its antigen is as yet unknown.

The sample consisted of CD8+ T cells from PBMCs. This rearrangement joins TRBV7-2 to TRBJ2-5; TRBD1 aligns across 8 bases. This clonotype was sampled from a human donor in good health (CMV status not recorded). Some clones in this sample may be carry-over from other donors' samples. CDR3 bases: TGTGCCAGCAGCTTAGGGGACAGGTCCCGAGAGACCCAGTACTTC. Translated, it gives CASSLGDRSRETQYF. The full variable domain, its missing parts supplied by reference TRBV7-2 and TRBJ2-5, is GAGVSQSPSNKVTEKGKDVELRCDPISGHTALYWYRQSLGQGLEFLIYFQGNSAPDKSGLPSDRFSAERTGGSVSTLTIQRTQQEDSAVYLCASSLGDRSRETQYFGPGTRLLVL.